This TCR beta chain was observed in a study of T cell changes during pregnancy in multiple sclerosis. TCRdb's copy holds only in-frame clones and misses some; the assay was immunoSEQ multiplex PCR. The table lists 85,000 to 95,000 clones, about nine tenths of them singletons. Germline V gene sequence: CDR1 SGHTA, CDR2 FQGNSA. The CDR3 spans 11 residues. Trimming shortened V by 11 bases and J by 3 bases, and 11 bases separated the two germline ends. The receptor was derived from a female donor in good health, enrolled as a control in a pregnancy study. The chain uses TRBV7-2 and TRBJ2-7; D perhaps matches TRBD1 (6 bases). This specimen was peripheral blood, taken after pregnancy. The CDR3 region is CASRTDYEQYF. CDR3 bases: TGTGCCTCGAGGACAGACTACGAGCAGTACTTC.